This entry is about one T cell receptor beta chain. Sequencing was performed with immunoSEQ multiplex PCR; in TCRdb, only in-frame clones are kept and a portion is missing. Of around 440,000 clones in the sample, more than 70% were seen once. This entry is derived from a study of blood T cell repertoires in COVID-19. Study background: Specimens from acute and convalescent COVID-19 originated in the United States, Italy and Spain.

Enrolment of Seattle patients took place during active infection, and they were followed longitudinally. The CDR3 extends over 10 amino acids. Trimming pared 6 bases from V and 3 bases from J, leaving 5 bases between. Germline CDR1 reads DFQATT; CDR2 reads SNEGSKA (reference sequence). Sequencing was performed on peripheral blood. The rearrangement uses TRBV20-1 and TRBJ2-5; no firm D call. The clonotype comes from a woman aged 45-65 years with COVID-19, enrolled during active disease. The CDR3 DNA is TGCAGTGCCGCAGAAGAGACCCAGTACTTC. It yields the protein CSAAEETQYF.